Below, 10 T cell receptor beta chains from the same sample are listed, as sequenced in a study of control samples from healthy donors and cancer patients. TCRdb keeps only in-frame clones here, not all; method: immunoSEQ multiplex PCR. This table holds fewer than 300,000 clones, about 80% found once. Sequences were obtained from PBMCs. The receptors were gathered from a woman in her sixties or seventies with lung cancer.

The J gene is TRBJ2-3, the V gene TRBV19; 9 positions match TRBD1. The CDR3 contains 16 residues. Germline V CDR1 and CDR2: LNHDA, SQIVND (reference sequence). V was pared by 6 bases and J by 4 bases, with 11 bases of the junction left unmatched. The CDR3 nucleotides read TGTGCCAGTAGCCAACTACAGGGGGCGAAGGCAGATACGCAGTATTTT. Translation gives CASSQLQGAKADTQYF.

The CDR3 protein is CASSQQGRGAYNEQFF. In DNA, the CDR3 is TGTGCCAGCAGCCAGCAAGGCAGGGGGGCCTACAATGAGCAGTTCTTC. J is TRBJ2-1 and V is TRBV3-1 (or the pseudogene TRBV3-2), with TRBD1 as a possible D gene (7 bases). Germline assignment: CDR1 LGHDT and CDR2 YNNKEL (reference sequence). Trimming stripped 3 bases from V and 2 bases from J, with 14 bases between. This CDR3 contains 16 residues.

The chain carries TRBV5-4 and TRBJ2-5; D is unclear. The CDR3 contains 15 residues. V was trimmed by 3 bases and J by 4 bases, leaving 16 bases between them. From germline, CDR1 is SGHNT and CDR2 YYREEE (reference sequence). The CDR3: CASSSQLGGAETQYF. Here the CDR3 DNA reads TGTGCCAGCAGCTCCCAGCTCGGCGGCGCAGAGACCCAGTACTTC.

The rearrangement uses TRBV2 and TRBJ1-3; D unclear. This CDR3 region has 14 residues. Germline values: CDR1 SNHLY, CDR2 FYNNEI. The V gene lost 3 bases and the J gene lost 0 bases, with 6 bases spanning the gap. The CDR3 DNA reads TGTGCCAGCAGTGACAACCACTCTGGAAACACCATATATTTT. Translation gives CASSDNHSGNTIYF.

The rearrangement links TRBV12-3 or TRBV12-4 to TRBJ2-5; D not certain. There are 13 residues in the CDR3. Trimming shortened V by 3 bases and J by 2 bases, and 7 bases separated the two germline ends. Here the CDR3 DNA reads TGTGCCAGCAGTTTCTCGAGACAAGAGACCCAGTACTTC. Protein sequence: CASSFSRQETQYF.

V usage is TRBV6-1 and J usage is TRBJ2-5; D may be TRBD2 (7 bases). Germline assignment: CDR1 MNHNS and CDR2 SASEGT. Trimming cost V 2 bases and J 9 bases, with 19 bases left between them. The CDR3 is 15 amino acids. The chain's CDR3 is CASSEPMGGQGSQYF. The CDR3 DNA follows: TGTGCCAGCAGTGAACCGATGGGGGGGCAGGGATCCCAGTACTTC.

The genes are TRBV4-1 and TRBJ1-2; TRBD1 matches 7 bases. CDR3 length: 15 amino acids. From germline, CDR1 is MGHRA and CDR2 YSYEKL. The V gene end was trimmed by 3 bases and the J gene end by 8 bases; junction bases not matched to a gene: 12. The CDR3 region is CASSQPVRGPKGYTF. As DNA, the CDR3 is TGCGCCAGCAGCCAGCCCGTTAGGGGGCCGAAAGGCTACACCTTC.

V is TRBV2 and J is TRBJ1-1; D gene ambiguous. V lost 7 bases and J 0 bases, leaving 9 bases between the germline ends. There are 13 residues in the CDR3. Germline V gene sequence: CDR1 SNHLY, CDR2 FYNNEI. The CDR3 spells CASTYIMNTEAFF. The CDR3 DNA follows: TGTGCCAGCACGTACATTATGAACACTGAAGCTTTCTTT.

The chain combines TRBV28 with TRBJ2-3; TRBD1 matches at 7 bases. V was pared by 7 bases and J by 4 bases, with 17 bases of the junction left unmatched. Germline loops: CDR1 MDHEN, CDR2 SYDVKM. This CDR3 is 17 amino acids long. CDR3 sequence (DNA): TGTGCCAGCACTATTCTCTCAGGGGCAGGGGGACCAGATACGCAGTATTTT. It yields the protein CASTILSGAGGPDTQYF.

The chain employs TRBV5-8 and TRBJ1-1; D is ambiguous. The germline gives CDR1 SGHTS, CDR2 YDEGEE. The CDR3 runs 12 residues. V shed 3 bases and J shed 3 bases, with 6 bases lying between them. The CDR3 sequence is CASSWTDTEAFF. CDR3 bases: TGTGCCAGCAGCTGGACGGACACTGAAGCTTTCTTT.